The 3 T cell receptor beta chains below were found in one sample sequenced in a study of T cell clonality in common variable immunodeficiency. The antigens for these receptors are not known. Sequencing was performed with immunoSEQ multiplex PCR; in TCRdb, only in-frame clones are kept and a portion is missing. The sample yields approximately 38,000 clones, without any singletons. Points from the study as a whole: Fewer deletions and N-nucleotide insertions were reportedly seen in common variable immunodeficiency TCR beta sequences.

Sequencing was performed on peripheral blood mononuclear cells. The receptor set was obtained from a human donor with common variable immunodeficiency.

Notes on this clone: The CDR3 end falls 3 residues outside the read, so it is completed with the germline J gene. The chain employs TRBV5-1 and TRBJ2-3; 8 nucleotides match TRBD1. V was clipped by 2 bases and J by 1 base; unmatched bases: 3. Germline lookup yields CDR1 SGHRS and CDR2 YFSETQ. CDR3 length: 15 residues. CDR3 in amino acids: CASSLQGEGTDTQYF. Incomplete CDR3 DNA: TGCGCCAGCAGCTTACAGGGGGAGGGCACAGATACG. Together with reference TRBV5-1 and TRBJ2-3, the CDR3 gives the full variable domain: KAGVTQTPRYLIKTRGQQVTLSCSPISGHRSVSWYQQTPGQGLQFLFEYFSETQRNKGNFPGRFSGRQFSNSRSEMNVSTLELGDSALYLCASSLQGEGTDTQYFGPGTRLTVL.

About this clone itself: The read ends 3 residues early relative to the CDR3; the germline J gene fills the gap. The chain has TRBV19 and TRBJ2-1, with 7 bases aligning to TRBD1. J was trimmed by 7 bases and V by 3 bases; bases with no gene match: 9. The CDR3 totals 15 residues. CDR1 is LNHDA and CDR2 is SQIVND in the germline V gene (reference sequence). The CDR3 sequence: CASSIRAGGLNEQFF. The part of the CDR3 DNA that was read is TGTGCCAGTAGTATTAGGGCAGGGGGTCTGAATGAG.

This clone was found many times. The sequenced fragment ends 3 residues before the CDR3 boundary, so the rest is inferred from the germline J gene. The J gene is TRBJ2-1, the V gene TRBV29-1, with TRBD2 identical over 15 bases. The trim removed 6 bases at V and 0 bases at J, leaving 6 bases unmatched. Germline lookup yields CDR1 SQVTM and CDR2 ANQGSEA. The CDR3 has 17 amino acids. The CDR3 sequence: CSVLGLAGGISYNEQFF. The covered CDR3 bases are TGCAGCGTCTTGGGACTAGCGGGAGGAATCTCCTACAATGAG.